What follows are 17 T cell receptor beta chains derived from one specimen sequenced in a study of shared clonotypes between healthy human individuals. The naive CD8 subset, CD45RO-negative cells positively selected for CCR7, excluded terminally differentiated effector memory CD45RA+ cells. Sequencing was performed with immunoSEQ multiplex PCR; in TCRdb, only in-frame clones are kept and a portion is missing. Among about 1,900,000 clones, about 95% were seen once, and the ten largest hold around 1%. The sequenced material came from naive CD8+ T cells sorted from blood. The receptors were gathered from a man aged 18 to 30 in good health.

This chain connects TRBV19 to TRBJ2-1; no firm D call. From germline, CDR1 is LNHDA and CDR2 SQIVND (reference sequence). The V gene lost 7 bases and the J gene lost 3 bases, with 13 bases spanning the gap. The CDR3 contains 14 residues. Here the CDR3 reads CASTPSAGYNEQFF. In DNA form, the CDR3 reads TGTGCCAGTACCCCCTCCGCAGGCTACAATGAGCAGTTCTTC. The full variable domain, with the rest looked up from reference TRBV19 and TRBJ2-1, is DGGITQSPKYLFRKEGQNVTLSCEQNLNHDAMYWYRQDPGQGLRLIYYSQIVNDFQKGDIAEGYSVSREKKESFPLTVTSAQKNPTAFYLCASTPSAGYNEQFFGPGTRLTVL.

V and J are TRBV7-9 and TRBJ1-4, with TRBD1 matching over 7 bases. This CDR3 comprises 15 residues. The V gene end was trimmed by 5 bases and the J gene end by 4 bases; junction bases not matched to a gene: 7. In germline, CDR1 is SEHNR, CDR2 FQNEAQ (reference sequence). The CDR3 protein is CASSPPDRVNEKLFF. CDR3 in DNA: TGTGCCAGCAGCCCACCCGACAGGGTTAATGAAAAACTGTTTTTT. Together with reference TRBV7-9 and TRBJ1-4, the CDR3 gives the full variable domain: DTGVSQNPRHKITKRGQNVTFRCDPISEHNRLYWYRQTLGQGPEFLTYFQNEAQLEKSRLLSDRFSAERPKGSFSTLEIQRTEQGDSAMYLCASSPPDRVNEKLFFGSGTQLSVL.

This clone is a singleton in its sample. The chain carries TRBV27 and TRBJ1-2; 7 nucleotides align to TRBD1. Germline V gives CDR1 MNHEY, CDR2 SMNVEV (reference sequence). V lost 6 bases and J lost 4; bases outside the gene matches: 11. The CDR3 loop spans 15 amino acids. The CDR3 here is CASRPTGDFVYGYTF. As DNA, the CDR3 is TGTGCCAGCAGACCCACAGGGGATTTTGTCTATGGCTACACCTTC.

The rearrangement links TRBV4-1 to TRBJ2-5; perhaps TRBD1 as D (5 bases). The last part of the DNA fits TRBJ2-7 better; the J call may be wrong. The CDR3 covers 15 residues. Germline CDR1 and CDR2: MGHRA and YSYEKL. The CDR3 nucleotides read TGCGCCAGCAGCCAAGCCGCGACAGAGCTCTACGAGCAGTACTTC. This encodes CASSQAATELYEQYF.

The chain uses TRBV27 and TRBJ2-1; D remains ambiguous. The germline V and J ends were trimmed by 6 bases and 0 bases, with 9 bases remaining between them. Germline V CDR1 and CDR2: MNHEY, SMNVEV (reference sequence). The CDR3 contains 14 residues. CDR3 protein: CASRPVDSYNEQFF. The CDR3 nucleotides are TGTGCCAGCAGGCCGGTAGACTCCTACAATGAGCAGTTCTTC.

A word on this clone: At the DNA level, this CDR3 is encoded by other sequences in the same sample as well. This rearrangement joins TRBV11-2 to TRBJ2-7; D is unclear. Germline V gives CDR1 SGHAT, CDR2 FQNNGV. V lost 4 bases to trimming and J lost 4 bases, with 2 bases between them. CDR3 length: 10 residues. CDR3 loop: CASSSYEQYF. CDR3 DNA: TGTGCCAGCAGCTCTTACGAGCAGTACTTC. The whole variable domain, remainder taken from reference TRBV11-2 and TRBJ2-7, is EAGVAQSPRYKIIEKRQSVAFWCNPISGHATLYWYQQILGQGPKLLIQFQNNGVVDDSQLPKDRFSAERLKGVDSTLKIQPAKLEDSAVYLCASSSYEQYFGPGTRLTVT.

Here the CDR3 reads CASSSNRQGNEQYF. The CDR3 DNA reads TGTGCCAGCAGCTCCAATAGACAGGGGAACGAGCAGTACTTC. The rearrangement joins TRBV9 to TRBJ2-7; 8 bases are shared with TRBD1. This CDR3 has 14 residues. Trimming at V came to 4 bases and at J to 5 bases, leaving 8 bases not matched to a gene. Germline-derived CDR1 and CDR2 are SGDLS and YYNGEE.

This rearrangement joins TRBV27 to TRBJ2-5; 7 nucleotides align to TRBD2. V shed 5 bases, J shed 5 bases, and the junction held 11 bases outside the gene matches. CDR1 and CDR2 (germline): MNHEY, SMNVEV (reference sequence). The length of the CDR3 is 15 residues. The chain's CDR3 is CASSPIQRGWETQYF. The DNA of the CDR3 is TGTGCCAGCAGTCCAATTCAGCGGGGATGGGAGACCCAGTACTTC.

Turning to this clone: Other nucleotide sequences from this sample produce the same CDR3. This chain links TRBV4-1 with TRBJ1-1, with 8 bases fitting TRBD1. The V segment lost 0 bases and the J segment 5 bases; nucleotides outside the gene matches: 2. Germline V gives CDR1 MGHRA, CDR2 YSYEKL. The CDR3 totals 14 residues. DNA for the CDR3: TGCGCCAGCAGCCAAGACAGGGGGCATACTGAAGCTTTCTTT. Translation: CASSQDRGHTEAFF.

V and J are TRBV11-2 and TRBJ2-5; 9 bases are shared with TRBD1. The V and J ends lost 5 bases and 2 bases, in that order; junction bases with no gene match: 9. Germline assignment: CDR1 SGHAT and CDR2 FQNNGV. The CDR3 has 16 residues. The CDR3 here is CASSQDGTGLQETQYF. DNA of the CDR3: TGTGCCAGCAGCCAAGACGGGACAGGGTTACAAGAGACCCAGTACTTC.

CDR3 sequence reads: CASSDEELAGYEQYF. DNA for the CDR3: TGTGCCAGCAGTGATGAAGAACTAGCGGGCTACGAGCAGTACTTC. The chain combines TRBV6-1 with TRBJ2-7; TRBD2 aligns across 9 bases. The germline V gene encodes CDR1 MNHNS and CDR2 SASEGT. CDR3 length: 15 residues. V shed 3 bases, J shed 3 bases, and the junction held 6 bases outside the gene matches.

The DNA of the CDR3 is TGTGCCAGCAGTTATACACGCTCCTACGAGCAGTACTTC. It is translated as CASSYTRSYEQYF. This chain joins TRBV6-6 and TRBJ2-7; no definite D call. CDR3 length: 13 residues. Germline CDR1 and CDR2: MNHNY and SVGAGI (reference sequence). V gave up 3 bases and J gave up 0 bases, with 6 bases separating them.

V and J are TRBV27 and TRBJ2-2; tentative D call: TRBD2 (7 bases). CDR1 is MNHEY and CDR2 is SMNVEV in the germline V gene (reference sequence). Trimming stripped 8 bases from V and 0 bases from J, with 10 bases between. This CDR3 comprises 14 residues. CDR3: CASGGGPNTGELFF. The CDR3, as DNA: TGTGCCAGCGGGGGGGGCCCGAACACCGGGGAGCTGTTTTTT.

The sample holds one count of this clone. The chain is built from TRBV5-1 and TRBJ2-7; 10 positions match TRBD1. Germline-derived CDR1 and CDR2 are SGHRS and YFSETQ. With 3 bases clipped from V and 5 bases from J, the junction kept 5 bases outside the gene matches. The CDR3 runs 14 residues. As DNA, the CDR3 is TGCGCCAGCAGCTGGAGGGACAGGGGCGACGAGCAGTACTTC. This sequence encodes CASSWRDRGDEQYF.

The J gene is TRBJ2-7, the V gene TRBV10-2; 10 bases map to TRBD2. Germline CDR1 and CDR2: WSHSY and SAAADI. Germline trimming cut 7 bases from V and 2 bases from J; bases unmatched to any gene: 8. This CDR3 is 15 amino acids long. CDR3: CASNRLAGSTYEQYF. CDR3 DNA sequence: TGCGCCAGCAACCGACTAGCGGGCTCCACCTACGAGCAGTACTTC.

DNA for the CDR3: TGCGCCAGCAGCCAAGATGTCGAGGACCTTGGGACCATATATTTT. Its protein is CASSQDVEDLGTIYF. The chain uses TRBV4-1 and TRBJ1-3; D call uncertain. CDR3 length equals 15 residues. The germline V gene encodes CDR1 MGHRA and CDR2 YSYEKL. Between the trimmed V and J ends, which lost 0 bases and 10 bases, there was a span of 16 bases.

The rearrangement joins TRBV9 to TRBJ2-1; D possibly corresponds to TRBD1 (5 bases). The length of the CDR3 is 12 residues. Germline V gene lookup returns CDR1 SGDLS and CDR2 YYNGEE. The V end was cut by 3 bases, the J end by 6 bases, with 7 bases between. This CDR3 reads CASSEGFNEQFF. The DNA of the CDR3 is TGTGCCAGCAGCGAGGGGTTCAATGAGCAGTTCTTC.